The T cell receptor beta chain under discussion was sequenced for a study of molecular identifiers for immune sequencing clone quantification. TCRdb independently ran MiXCR on the PCR reads; one entry per CDR3 protein. The data contain 250,000 to 400,000 distinct CDR3 sequences, roughly a fifth of them seen just once; the ten biggest clones take up over 0.7%. From germline, CDR1 is SGHDN and CDR2 FVKESK. The CDR3 covers 11 residues. V shed 4 bases, J shed 14 bases, and the junction held 4 bases outside the gene matches. This clonotype occurred many times. Libraries of naive CD8 cells were prepared from 20,000 to 1,000,000 sorted cells using 10%, 30% or 50% RNA.

The sequence was collected from a human donor in good health. Some libraries in this study had Jurkat cell RNA spiked in. Sequenced input: naive CD8+ T cells from blood, with Jurkat cell RNA spiked in. As to subset: FACS-sorted CD8+CD4-CCR7+CD45RA+ naive T cells. V is TRBV14 and J is TRBJ2-1; 8 bases line up with TRBD1. CDR3: CASSRGQAKFF. CDR3 coding DNA: TGTGCCAGCAGCCGGGGACAGGCAAAGTTCTTC.